Listed here are 8 T cell receptor beta chains from one sample, sequenced in a study of monozygotic twins with inflammatory bowel disease. With the 5' RACE reads reprocessed, TCRdb shows one record per CDR3 protein and no DNA. The table for this sample gives around 380,000 distinct CDR3 sequences. Sequencing was carried out using blood. The receptors originated from a human donor with ulcerative colitis or Crohn's disease, or a healthy co-twin of an affected twin (not recorded which).

The chain links TRBV13 to TRBJ1-1. The CDR3 totals 12 residues. The germline CDR1 and CDR2 sequences are PRHDT and FYEKMQ (reference sequence). CDR3 loop: CASSDRYTEAFF.

The V call is TRBV19, the J call TRBJ2-3. Germline V lookup: CDR1 LNHDA, CDR2 SQIVND (reference sequence). The CDR3 is 13 amino acids. This CDR3 reads CASSMASTDTQYF.

V gene TRBV6-2 or TRBV6-3 combines with J gene TRBJ2-7. From germline, CDR1 is MNHEY and CDR2 SVGEGT. The CDR3 length is 13 residues. The CDR3 loop reads CASSYRLTYEQYF.

This rearrangement joins TRBV7-6 to TRBJ2-1; TCRdb picks TRBD2, but there is no DNA to check that call. The germline V gene encodes CDR1 SGHVS and CDR2 FNYEAQ. The CDR3 loop spans 19 amino acids. CDR3 sequence: CASSLERPPTSGSLNEQFF.

The chain is built from TRBV7-2 and TRBJ2-1. CDR1 is SGHTA and CDR2 is FQGNSA in the germline V gene. There are 15 residues in the CDR3. The CDR3 spells CASRLDGSPYNEQFF.

V is TRBV5-1 and J is TRBJ2-5; as DNA is missing, the TRBD1 call by TCRdb cannot be tested. Germline V CDR1 and CDR2: SGHRS, YFSETQ. The CDR3 has 15 amino acids. This chain's CDR3 is CASSLLGLPEETQYF.

V usage is TRBV9 and J usage is TRBJ2-1. Germline V gene sequence: CDR1 SGDLS, CDR2 YYNGEE. This CDR3 contains 13 residues. CDR3 loop: CASSVSSPNEQFF.

The CDR3 reads CASSIRSLSSGANVLTF. The chain recombines TRBV5-5 with TRBJ2-6. The germline gives CDR1 SGHKS, CDR2 YYEKEE (reference sequence). The CDR3 covers 17 residues.